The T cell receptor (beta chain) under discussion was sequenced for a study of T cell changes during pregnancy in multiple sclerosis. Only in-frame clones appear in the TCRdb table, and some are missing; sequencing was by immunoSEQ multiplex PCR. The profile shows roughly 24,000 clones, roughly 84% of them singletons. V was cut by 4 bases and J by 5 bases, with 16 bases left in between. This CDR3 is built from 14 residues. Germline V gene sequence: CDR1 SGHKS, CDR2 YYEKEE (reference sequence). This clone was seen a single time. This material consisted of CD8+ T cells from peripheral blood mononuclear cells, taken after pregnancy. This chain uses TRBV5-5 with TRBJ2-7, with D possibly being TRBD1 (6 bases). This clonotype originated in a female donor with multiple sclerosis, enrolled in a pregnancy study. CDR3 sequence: CASSPGHSLDEQYF. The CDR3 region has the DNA TGTGCCAGCAGCCCGGGACACAGCCTAGACGAGCAGTACTTC.